This T cell receptor beta chain was profiled in a study of blood T cell repertoires in COVID-19. Germline values: CDR1 MNHNY, CDR2 SVGAGI (reference sequence). This CDR3 is built from 15 residues. J lost 5 bases, V lost 4 bases, and 9 bases had no gene match. Clones were read by immunoSEQ multiplex PCR, and TCRdb kept only the in-frame ones, dropping some. Seen here are under 250,000 clones, roughly 80% observed once, and the top ten hold approximately 5.6%. Seattle's cohort entered during active infection and was followed longitudinally. The sequenced sample was peripheral blood. This sequence was found in an older woman with COVID-19, enrolled during active disease. V usage is TRBV6-6 and J usage is TRBJ1-1, with 8 bases lining up with TRBD1. CDR3: CASSSSDRARTEAFF. CDR3 DNA sequence: TGTGCCAGCAGTTCCTCGGACAGGGCGAGGACTGAAGCTTTCTTT.